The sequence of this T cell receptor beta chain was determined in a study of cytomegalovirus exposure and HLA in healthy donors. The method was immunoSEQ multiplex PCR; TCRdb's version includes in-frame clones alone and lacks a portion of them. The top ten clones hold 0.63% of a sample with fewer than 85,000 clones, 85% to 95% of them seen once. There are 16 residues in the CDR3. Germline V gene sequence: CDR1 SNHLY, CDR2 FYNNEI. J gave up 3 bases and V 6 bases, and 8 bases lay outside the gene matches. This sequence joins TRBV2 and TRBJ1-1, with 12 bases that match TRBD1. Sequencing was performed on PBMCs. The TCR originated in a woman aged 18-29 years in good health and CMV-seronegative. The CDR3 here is CASRSGTGGADTEAFF. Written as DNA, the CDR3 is TGTGCCAGCAGATCCGGGACAGGGGGCGCGGACACTGAAGCTTTCTTT. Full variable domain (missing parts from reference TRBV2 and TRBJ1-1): EPEVTQTPSHQVTQMGQEVILRCVPISNHLYFYWYRQILGQKVEFLVSFYNNEISEKSEIFDDQFSVERPDGSNFTLKIRSTKLEDSAMYFCASRSGTGGADTEAFFGQGTRLTVV.